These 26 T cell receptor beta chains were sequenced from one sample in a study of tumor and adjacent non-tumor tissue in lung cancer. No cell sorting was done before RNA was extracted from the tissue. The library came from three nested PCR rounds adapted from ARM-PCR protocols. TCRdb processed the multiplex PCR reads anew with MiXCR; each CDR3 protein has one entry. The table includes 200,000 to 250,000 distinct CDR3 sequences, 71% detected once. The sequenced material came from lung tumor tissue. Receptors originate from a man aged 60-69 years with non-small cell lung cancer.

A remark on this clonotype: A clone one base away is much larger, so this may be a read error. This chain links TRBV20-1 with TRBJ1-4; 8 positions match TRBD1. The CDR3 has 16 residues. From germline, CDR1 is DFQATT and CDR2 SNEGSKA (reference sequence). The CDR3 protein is CSTRDPNQGAGEKLFF. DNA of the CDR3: TGCAGTACTAGAGACCCGAACCAGGGGGCTGGTGAAAAACTGTTTTTT.

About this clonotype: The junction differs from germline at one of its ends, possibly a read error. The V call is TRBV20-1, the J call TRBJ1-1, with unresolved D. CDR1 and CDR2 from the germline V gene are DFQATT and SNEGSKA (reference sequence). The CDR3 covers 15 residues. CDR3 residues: CSVRDAGRLHAEAFF. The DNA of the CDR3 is TGCAGTGTTAGAGATGCAGGAAGGCTCCACGCTGAAGCTTTCTTT.

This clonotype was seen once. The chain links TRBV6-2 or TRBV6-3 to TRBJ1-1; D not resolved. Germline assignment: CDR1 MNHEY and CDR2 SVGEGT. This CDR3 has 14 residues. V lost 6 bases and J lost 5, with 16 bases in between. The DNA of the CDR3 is TGTGCCAGCAGGGATTCCCTTGACTTGACTGAAGCTTTCTTT. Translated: CASRDSLDLTEAFF.

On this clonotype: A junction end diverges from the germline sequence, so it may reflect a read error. CDR3 coding DNA: TGTAATGCCAGAGCGGGTGTTGGGACATGGGGGCAGTTCTTC. It is translated as CNARAGVGTWGQFF. This chain connects TRBV20-1 to TRBJ2-1, with D perhaps assigned TRBD1 or TRBD2 (6 bases each). This CDR3 region has 14 residues. Per the germline V gene, CDR1 is DFQATT and CDR2 is SNEGSKA (reference sequence).

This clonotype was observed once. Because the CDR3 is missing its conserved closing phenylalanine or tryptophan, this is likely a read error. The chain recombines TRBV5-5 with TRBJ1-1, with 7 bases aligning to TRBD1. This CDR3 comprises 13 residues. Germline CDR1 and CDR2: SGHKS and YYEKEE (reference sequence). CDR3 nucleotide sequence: TGTGTCAGCAGCTACAGGGGGAACACTGAAGCTTTCTAT. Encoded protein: CVSSYRGNTEAFY.

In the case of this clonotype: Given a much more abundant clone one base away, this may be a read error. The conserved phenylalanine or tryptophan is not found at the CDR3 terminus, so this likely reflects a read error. CDR3 sequence (DNA): TGCGCCAGCAGCGAGGGGGACAGTGGTGCCCAGTACTCC. It encodes CASSEGDSGAQYS. The V gene is TRBV10-2, the J gene TRBJ2-5, with 7 bases matching TRBD1. V lost 6 bases to trimming and J lost 9 bases; unmatched junction nucleotides: 10. Germline CDR1 reads WSHSY; CDR2 reads SAAADI. The CDR3 loop spans 13 amino acids.

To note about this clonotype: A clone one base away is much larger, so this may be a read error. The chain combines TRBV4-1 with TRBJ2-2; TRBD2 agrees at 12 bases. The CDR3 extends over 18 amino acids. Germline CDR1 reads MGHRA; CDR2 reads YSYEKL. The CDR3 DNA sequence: TGCGCCAGCAGCCTACGGGGACTAGCGGGTGGAAACACCGGGGAGCTGGTTTTT. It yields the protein CASSLRGLAGGNTGELVF.

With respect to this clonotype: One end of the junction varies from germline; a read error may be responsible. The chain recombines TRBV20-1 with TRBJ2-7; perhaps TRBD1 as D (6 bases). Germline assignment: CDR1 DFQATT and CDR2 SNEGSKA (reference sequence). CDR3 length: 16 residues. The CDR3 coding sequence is TGCAGTGCTAACCCACCAGGGGTCCCTTTTGGGTACAAGCAGTATTTC. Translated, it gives CSANPPGVPFGYKQYF.

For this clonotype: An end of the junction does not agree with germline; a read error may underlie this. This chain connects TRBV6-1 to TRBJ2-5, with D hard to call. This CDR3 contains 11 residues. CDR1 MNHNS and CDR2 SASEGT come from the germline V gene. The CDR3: CASISPEIQYF. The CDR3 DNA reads TGTGCTAGCATAAGTCCCGAGATCCAGTACTTC.

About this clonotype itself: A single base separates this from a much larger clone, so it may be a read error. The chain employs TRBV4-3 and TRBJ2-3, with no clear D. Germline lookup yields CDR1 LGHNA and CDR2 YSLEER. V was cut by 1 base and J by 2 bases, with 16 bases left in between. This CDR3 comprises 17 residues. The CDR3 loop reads CASSQARGSSTTDTQYF. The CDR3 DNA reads TGCGCCAGCAGCCAAGCTCGTGGAAGTTCTACCACAGATACGCAGTATTTT.

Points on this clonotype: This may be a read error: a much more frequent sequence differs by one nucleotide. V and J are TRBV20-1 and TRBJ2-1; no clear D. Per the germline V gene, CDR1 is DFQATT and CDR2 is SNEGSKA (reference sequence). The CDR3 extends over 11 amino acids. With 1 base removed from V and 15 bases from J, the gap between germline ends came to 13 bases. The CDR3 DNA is TGCAGTGCTAGAGTAGGTCGAGAGATGTTCTTC. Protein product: CSARVGREMFF.

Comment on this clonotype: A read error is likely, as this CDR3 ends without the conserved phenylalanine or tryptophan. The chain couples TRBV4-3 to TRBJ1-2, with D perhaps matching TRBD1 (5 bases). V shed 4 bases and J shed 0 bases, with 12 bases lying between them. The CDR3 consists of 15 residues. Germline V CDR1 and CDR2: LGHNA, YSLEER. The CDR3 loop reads CASSLGHVANYGYTS. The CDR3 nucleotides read TGCGCCAGCAGCCTCGGACATGTAGCTAACTATGGCTACACCTCC.

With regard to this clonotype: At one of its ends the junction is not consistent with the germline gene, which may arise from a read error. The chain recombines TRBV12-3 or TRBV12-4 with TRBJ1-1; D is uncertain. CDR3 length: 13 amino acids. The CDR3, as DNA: TGTGTCAGCAGTTTAATTGAGGACGACCATCAATTCTTT. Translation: CVSSLIEDDHQFF.

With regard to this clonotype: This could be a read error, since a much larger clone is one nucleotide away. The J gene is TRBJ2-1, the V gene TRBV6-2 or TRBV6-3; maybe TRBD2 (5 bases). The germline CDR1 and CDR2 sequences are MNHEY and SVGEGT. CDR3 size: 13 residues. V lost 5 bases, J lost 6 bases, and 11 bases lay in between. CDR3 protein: CASSQDFRNEQFF. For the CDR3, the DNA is TGTGCCAGCAGTCAGGACTTCCGCAATGAGCAGTTCTTC.

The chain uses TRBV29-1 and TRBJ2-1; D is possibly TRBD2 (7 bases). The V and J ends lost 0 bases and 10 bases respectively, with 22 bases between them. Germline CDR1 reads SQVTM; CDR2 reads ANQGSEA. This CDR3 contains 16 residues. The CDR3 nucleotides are TGCAGCGTTGAAGATCTTAAGGGGGGGATAGCCCGGGAGCAGTTCTTC. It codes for CSVEDLKGGIAREQFF.

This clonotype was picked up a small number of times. The CDR3 region has the DNA TGTGCCAGCAGTTTAGGCGGGGGGGCCGGCTACAATGAGCAGTTCTTC. Translated, it gives CASSLGGGAGYNEQFF. This chain joins TRBV28 and TRBJ2-1, with 9 positions matching TRBD2. The CDR3 consists of 16 residues. CDR1 MDHEN and CDR2 SYDVKM come from the germline V gene. With 2 bases clipped from V and 3 bases from J, the junction kept 5 bases outside the gene matches.

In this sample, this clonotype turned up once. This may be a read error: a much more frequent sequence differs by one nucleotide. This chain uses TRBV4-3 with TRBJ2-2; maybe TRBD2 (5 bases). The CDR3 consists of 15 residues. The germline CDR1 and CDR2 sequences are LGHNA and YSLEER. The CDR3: CASNQDRGPPGELFF. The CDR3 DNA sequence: TGCGCCAGCAACCAAGATCGAGGGCCACCCGGGGAGCTGTTTTTT.

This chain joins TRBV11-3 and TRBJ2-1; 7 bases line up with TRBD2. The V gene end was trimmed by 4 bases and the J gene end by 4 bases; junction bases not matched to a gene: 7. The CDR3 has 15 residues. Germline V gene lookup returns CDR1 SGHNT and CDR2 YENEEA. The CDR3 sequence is CASSSLAECYNEQFF. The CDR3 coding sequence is TGTGCCAGCAGCTCCCTAGCGGAATGTTACAATGAGCAGTTCTTC.

This CDR3 is CASSPGVSSDNSPLHF. The DNA of the CDR3 is TGTGCCAGCAGTCCAGGGGTTTCGTCTGATAATTCACCCCTCCACTTT. The rearrangement uses TRBV12-3 or TRBV12-4 and TRBJ1-6; D is possibly TRBD1 (6 bases). V was trimmed by 5 bases and J by 5 bases, leaving 16 bases between them. The CDR3 is 16 residues long.

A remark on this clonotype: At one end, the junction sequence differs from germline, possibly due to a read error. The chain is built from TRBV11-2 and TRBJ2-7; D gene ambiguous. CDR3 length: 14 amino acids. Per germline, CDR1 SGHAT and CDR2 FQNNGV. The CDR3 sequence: CTSSLIGTSYEQYF. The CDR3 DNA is TGTACCAGCAGCTTAATCGGCACCTCCTACGAGCAGTACTTC.

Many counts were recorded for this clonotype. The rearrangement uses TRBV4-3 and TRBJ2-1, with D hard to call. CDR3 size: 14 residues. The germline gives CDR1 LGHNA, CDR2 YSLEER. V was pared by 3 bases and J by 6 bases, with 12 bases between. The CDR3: CASSHPGSGNEQFF. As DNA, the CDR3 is TGCGCCAGCAGCCATCCAGGATCCGGCAATGAGCAGTTCTTC.

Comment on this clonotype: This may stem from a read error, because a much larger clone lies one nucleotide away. CDR3 bases: TGTGCCAACACAGAGCGGACCCTCCAAGAGACCCAGTACTTC. The encoded protein is CANTERTLQETQYF. The J gene is TRBJ2-5, the V gene TRBV6-1; D might be TRBD2 (5 bases). CDR3 length: 14 residues. Between the trimmed V and J ends, which lost 10 bases and 1 base, there was a span of 16 bases. Germline CDR1 is MNHNS and CDR2 is SASEGT.

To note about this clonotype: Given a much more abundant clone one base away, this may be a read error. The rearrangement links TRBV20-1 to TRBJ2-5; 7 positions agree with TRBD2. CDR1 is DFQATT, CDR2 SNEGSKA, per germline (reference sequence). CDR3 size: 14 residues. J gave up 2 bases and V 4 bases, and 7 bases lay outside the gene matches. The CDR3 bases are TGCAGTGCTAATTCGGGAGGCCAGCAAGAGACCCAGTACTTC. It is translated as CSANSGGQQETQYF.

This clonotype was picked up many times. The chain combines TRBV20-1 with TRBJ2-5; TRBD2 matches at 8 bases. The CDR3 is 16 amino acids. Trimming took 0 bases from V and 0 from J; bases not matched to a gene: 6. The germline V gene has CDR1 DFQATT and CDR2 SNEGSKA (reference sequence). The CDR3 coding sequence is TGCAGTGCTAGAGATGCCGGGACTAGGAACCAAGAGACCCAGTACTTC. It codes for CSARDAGTRNQETQYF.

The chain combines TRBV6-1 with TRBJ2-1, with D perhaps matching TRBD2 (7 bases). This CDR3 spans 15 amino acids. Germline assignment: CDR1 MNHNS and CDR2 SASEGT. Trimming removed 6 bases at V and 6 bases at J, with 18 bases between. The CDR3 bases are TGTGCCAGCAGCCCTTTAGAGGGGGGGGGCAATGAGCAGTTCTTC. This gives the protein CASSPLEGGGNEQFF.

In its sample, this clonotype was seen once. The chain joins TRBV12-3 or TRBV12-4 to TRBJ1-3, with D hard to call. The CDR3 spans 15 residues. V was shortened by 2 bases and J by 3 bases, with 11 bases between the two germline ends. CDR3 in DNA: TGTGCCAGCAGTTTATGGACTAACTTTGGAAACACCATATATTTT. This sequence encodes CASSLWTNFGNTIYF.